These T cell receptor beta chains were read from a single sample in a study of post-analysis software for immune sequencing data. TCRdb re-analysed the PCR reads in MiXCR, keeping a single row per CDR3 protein. The sample yields about 430,000 distinct CDR3 sequences, less than 40% seen once. Specimen: blood. Every receptor here comes from a girl aged 2 to 9 with multiple sclerosis. The CDR3 runs from the conserved cysteine through the conserved F or W. Each record gives: clone size, CDR3 length, D gene, V gene, J gene, CDR3 protein, CDR3 DNA. A D gene is named only where the DNA matches it firmly. A clone size is listed for some rows: how often the clone was seen (once, few, many), or a class if it is expanded.

clone_size: .; cdr3_length: 18; d_call: .; v_call: TRBV6-5; j_call: TRBJ2-5; cdr3_aa: CASLPTSSQWQAQETQYF; cdr3_nt: TGTGCCAGCCTCCCGACCTCTTCCCAGTGGCAGGCCCAAGAGACCCAGTACTTC
clone_size: many; cdr3_length: 17; d_call: TRBD2; v_call: TRBV7-9; j_call: TRBJ2-1; cdr3_aa: CASSMTWVSGRASEQFF; cdr3_nt: TGTGCCAGCAGTATGACCTGGGTGAGCGGGAGGGCCAGTGAGCAGTTCTTC
clone_size: few; cdr3_length: 14; d_call: .; v_call: TRBV12-3/TRBV12-4; j_call: TRBJ2-1; cdr3_aa: CASSPSGIHNEQFF; cdr3_nt: TGTGCCAGCAGTCCCTCCGGGATCCACAATGAGCAGTTCTTC
clone_size: few; cdr3_length: 12; d_call: .; v_call: TRBV25-1; j_call: TRBJ1-1; cdr3_aa: CASKGLWTEAFF; cdr3_nt: TGTGCCAGCAAGGGGCTCTGGACTGAAGCTTTCTTT
clone_size: .; cdr3_length: 16; d_call: .; v_call: TRBV5-6; j_call: TRBJ2-4; cdr3_aa: CASSLGPPEAKNIQYF; cdr3_nt: TGTGCCAGCAGCTTGGGGCCCCCGGAGGCCAAAAACATTCAGTACTTC
clone_size: few; cdr3_length: 13; d_call: .; v_call: TRBV20-1; j_call: TRBJ1-4; cdr3_aa: CSAIFGVGEKLFF; cdr3_nt: TGCAGTGCTATATTCGGGGTGGGGGAAAAACTGTTTTTT
clone_size: .; cdr3_length: 14; d_call: .; v_call: TRBV9; j_call: TRBJ2-1; cdr3_aa: CASSPLHAVHEQFF; cdr3_nt: TGTGCCAGCAGCCCTCTACACGCAGTCCATGAGCAGTTCTTC
clone_size: once; cdr3_length: 15; d_call: .; v_call: TRBV4-2; j_call: TRBJ2-2; cdr3_aa: CASSQDRSWSGELFF; cdr3_nt: TGTGCCAGCAGCCAAGACAGAAGCTGGTCCGGGGAGCTGTTTTTT
clone_size: once; cdr3_length: 14; d_call: .; v_call: TRBV12-3/TRBV12-4; j_call: TRBJ1-1; cdr3_aa: CASSLGKLNTEAFF; cdr3_nt: TGTGCCAGCAGTTTAGGAAAGCTGAACACTGAAGCTTTCTTT
clone_size: .; cdr3_length: 13; d_call: .; v_call: TRBV20-1; j_call: TRBJ1-4; cdr3_aa: CSDVTGLGEKLFF; cdr3_nt: TGCAGTGACGTGACAGGATTAGGGGAAAAACTGTTTTTT
clone_size: few; cdr3_length: 12; d_call: .; v_call: TRBV28; j_call: TRBJ2-1; cdr3_aa: CASSADSKGQFF; cdr3_nt: TGTGCCAGCAGTGCCGATAGTAAGGGGCAGTTCTTC
clone_size: .; cdr3_length: 14; d_call: .; v_call: TRBV20-1; j_call: TRBJ2-1; cdr3_aa: CSAPGEAGANEQFF; cdr3_nt: TGCAGTGCTCCAGGGGAGGCGGGAGCAAATGAGCAGTTCTTC
clone_size: .; cdr3_length: 16; d_call: TRBD2; v_call: TRBV7-2; j_call: TRBJ2-5; cdr3_aa: CASSRQRTSGEETQYF; cdr3_nt: TGTGCCAGCAGCCGACAACGGACTAGCGGGGAAGAGACCCAGTACTTC
clone_size: few; cdr3_length: 13; d_call: .; v_call: TRBV7-2; j_call: TRBJ2-4; cdr3_aa: CASSEAPKNIQYF; cdr3_nt: TGTGCCAGCAGCGAGGCCCCCAAAAACATTCAGTACTTC
clone_size: few; cdr3_length: 13; d_call: .; v_call: TRBV29-1; j_call: TRBJ1-2; cdr3_aa: CSVDSRYNYGYTF; cdr3_nt: TGCAGCGTAGACAGTCGCTATAACTATGGCTACACCTTC
clone_size: .; cdr3_length: 12; d_call: .; v_call: TRBV28; j_call: TRBJ2-7; cdr3_aa: CASSRGVGEQYF; cdr3_nt: TGTGCCAGCAGCCGGGGTGTGGGTGAGCAGTACTTC
clone_size: .; cdr3_length: 11; d_call: .; v_call: TRBV5-1; j_call: TRBJ2-7; cdr3_aa: CASSDFDEQYF; cdr3_nt: TGCGCCAGCAGCGATTTCGACGAGCAGTACTTC
clone_size: .; cdr3_length: 14; d_call: .; v_call: TRBV6-5; j_call: TRBJ1-1; cdr3_aa: CASSYSGADTEAFF; cdr3_nt: TGTGCCAGCAGTTACTCGGGGGCCGACACTGAAGCTTTCTTT
clone_size: few; cdr3_length: 14; d_call: .; v_call: TRBV9; j_call: TRBJ1-1; cdr3_aa: CASSVGWVNTEAFF; cdr3_nt: TGTGCCAGCAGCGTAGGATGGGTGAACACTGAAGCTTTCTTT
clone_size: .; cdr3_length: 13; d_call: .; v_call: TRBV29-1; j_call: TRBJ2-3; cdr3_aa: CSVESGFPDTQYF; cdr3_nt: TGCAGCGTTGAATCAGGGTTCCCAGATACGCAGTATTTT
clone_size: .; cdr3_length: 17; d_call: TRBD2; v_call: TRBV7-2; j_call: TRBJ2-3; cdr3_aa: CASSSGPGGSGRASQYF; cdr3_nt: TGTGCCAGCAGCTCAGGCCCGGGGGGTAGCGGGAGGGCCTCGCAGTATTTT
clone_size: few; cdr3_length: 16; d_call: .; v_call: TRBV7-2; j_call: TRBJ1-5; cdr3_aa: CASSSYPAQLNQPQHF; cdr3_nt: TGTGCCAGCAGCTCCTATCCCGCACAGCTCAATCAGCCCCAGCATTTT
clone_size: .; cdr3_length: 14; d_call: .; v_call: TRBV29-1; j_call: TRBJ2-1; cdr3_aa: CSVEPGSTYNEQFF; cdr3_nt: TGCAGCGTTGAACCGGGAAGCACCTACAATGAGCAGTTCTTC
clone_size: .; cdr3_length: 16; d_call: TRBD2; v_call: TRBV4-1; j_call: TRBJ2-2; cdr3_aa: CASSQGWGGRTGELFF; cdr3_nt: TGCGCCAGCAGCCAAGGGTGGGGGGGACGCACCGGGGAGCTGTTTTTT
clone_size: .; cdr3_length: 16; d_call: .; v_call: TRBV2; j_call: TRBJ2-1; cdr3_aa: CASSEETDRSGNEQFF; cdr3_nt: TGTGCCAGCAGTGAAGAGACCGACAGGTCGGGGAATGAGCAGTTCTTC
clone_size: .; cdr3_length: 15; d_call: .; v_call: TRBV28; j_call: TRBJ1-4; cdr3_aa: CASSLYGGGNEKLFF; cdr3_nt: TGTGCCAGCAGTTTATACGGGGGCGGTAATGAAAAACTGTTTTTT
clone_size: .; cdr3_length: 17; d_call: .; v_call: TRBV7-2; j_call: TRBJ2-7; cdr3_aa: CASSLAAMKSLSYEQYF; cdr3_nt: TGTGCCAGCAGCTTAGCTGCGATGAAGTCCCTATCCTACGAGCAGTACTTC